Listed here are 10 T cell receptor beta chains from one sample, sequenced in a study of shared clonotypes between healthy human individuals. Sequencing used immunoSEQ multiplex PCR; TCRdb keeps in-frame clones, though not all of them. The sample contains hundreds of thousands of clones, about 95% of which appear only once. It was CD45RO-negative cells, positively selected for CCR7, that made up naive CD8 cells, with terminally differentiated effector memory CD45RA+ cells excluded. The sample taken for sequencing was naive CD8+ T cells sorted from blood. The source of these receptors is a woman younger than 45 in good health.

CDR3 protein: CASSVGEASSYEQYF. Written as DNA, the CDR3 is TGTGCCAGCAGCGTAGGAGAGGCTAGCTCCTACGAGCAGTACTTC. The V gene is TRBV9, the J gene TRBJ2-7, with no clear D. V was shortened by 0 bases and J by 0 bases, with 10 bases between the two germline ends. This CDR3 is built from 15 residues. Germline CDR1 reads SGDLS; CDR2 reads YYNGEE. Using reference TRBV9 and TRBJ2-7 for the parts outside the CDR3, the full variable domain is DSGVTQTPKHLITATGQRVTLRCSPRSGDLSVYWYQQSLDQGLQFLIQYYNGEERAKGNILERFSAQQFPDLHSELNLSSLELGDSALYFCASSVGEASSYEQYFGPGTRLTVT.

As DNA, the CDR3 is TGCAGCGTTGAAAGCGGGAGGGTTGGCCGGGAGCTGTTTTTT. Translating it yields CSVESGRVGRELFF. V and J are TRBV29-1 and TRBJ2-2; 10 nucleotides agree with TRBD2. This CDR3 has 14 residues. J was trimmed by 9 bases and V by 2 bases; bases with no gene match: 6. Germline loops: CDR1 SQVTM, CDR2 ANQGSEA.

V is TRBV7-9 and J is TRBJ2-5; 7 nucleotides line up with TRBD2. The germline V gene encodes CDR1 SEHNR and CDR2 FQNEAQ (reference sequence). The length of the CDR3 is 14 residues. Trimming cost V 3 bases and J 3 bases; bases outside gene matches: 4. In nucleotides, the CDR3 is TGTGCCAGCAGCTTGGGAGGGAGTAAAGAGACCCAGTACTTC. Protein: CASSLGGSKETQYF.

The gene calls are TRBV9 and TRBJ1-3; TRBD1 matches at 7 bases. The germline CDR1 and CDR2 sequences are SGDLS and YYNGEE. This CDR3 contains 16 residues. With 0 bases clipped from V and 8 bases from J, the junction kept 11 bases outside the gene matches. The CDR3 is CASSVEAGGGRDTIYF. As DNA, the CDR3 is TGTGCCAGCAGCGTAGAAGCCGGAGGGGGCAGGGACACCATATATTTT. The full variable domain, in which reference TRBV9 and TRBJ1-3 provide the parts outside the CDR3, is DSGVTQTPKHLITATGQRVTLRCSPRSGDLSVYWYQQSLDQGLQFLIQYYNGEERAKGNILERFSAQQFPDLHSELNLSSLELGDSALYFCASSVEAGGGRDTIYFGEGSWLTVV.

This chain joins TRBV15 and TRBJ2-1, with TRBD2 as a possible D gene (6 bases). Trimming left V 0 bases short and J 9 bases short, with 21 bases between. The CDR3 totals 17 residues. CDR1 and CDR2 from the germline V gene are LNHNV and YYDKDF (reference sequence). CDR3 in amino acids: CATSRDLASASVGEQFF. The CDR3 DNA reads TGTGCCACCAGCAGAGATCTTGCTAGCGCGTCCGTGGGTGAGCAGTTCTTC.

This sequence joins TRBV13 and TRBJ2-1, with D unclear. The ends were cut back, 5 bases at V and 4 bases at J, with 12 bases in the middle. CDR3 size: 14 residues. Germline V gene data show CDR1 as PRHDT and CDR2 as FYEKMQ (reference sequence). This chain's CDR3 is CASSRTVGYNEQFF. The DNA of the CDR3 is TGTGCCAGCAGCCGTACCGTAGGGTACAATGAGCAGTTCTTC.

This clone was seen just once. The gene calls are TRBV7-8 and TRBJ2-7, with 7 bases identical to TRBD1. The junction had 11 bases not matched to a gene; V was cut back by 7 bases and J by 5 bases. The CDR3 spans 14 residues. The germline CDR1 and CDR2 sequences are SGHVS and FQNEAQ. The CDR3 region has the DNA TGTGCCAGCACCCTCTACAGGGGTGAGCACGAGCAGTACTTC. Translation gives CASTLYRGEHEQYF.

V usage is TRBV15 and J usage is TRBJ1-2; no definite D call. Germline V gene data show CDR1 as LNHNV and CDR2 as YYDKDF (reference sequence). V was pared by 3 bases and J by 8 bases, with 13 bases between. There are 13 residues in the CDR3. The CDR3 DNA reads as TGTGCCACCAGCAGCCGGCCCAGAGGGGGCTACACCTTC. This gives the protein CATSSRPRGGYTF.

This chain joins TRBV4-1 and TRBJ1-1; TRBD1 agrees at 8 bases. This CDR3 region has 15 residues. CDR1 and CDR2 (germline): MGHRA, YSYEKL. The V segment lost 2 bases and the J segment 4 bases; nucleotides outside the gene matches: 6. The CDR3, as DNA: TGCGCCAGCAGCCAAACGAAAGGACAGGGCACTGAAGCTTTCTTT. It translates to CASSQTKGQGTEAFF.

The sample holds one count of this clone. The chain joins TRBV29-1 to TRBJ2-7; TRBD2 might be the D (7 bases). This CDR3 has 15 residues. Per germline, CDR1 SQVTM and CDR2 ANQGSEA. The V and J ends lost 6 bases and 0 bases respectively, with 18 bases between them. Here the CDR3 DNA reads TGCAGCGTCTCCGGGGGGCCCAGGAGCTCCTACGAGCAGTACTTC. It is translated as CSVSGGPRSSYEQYF.